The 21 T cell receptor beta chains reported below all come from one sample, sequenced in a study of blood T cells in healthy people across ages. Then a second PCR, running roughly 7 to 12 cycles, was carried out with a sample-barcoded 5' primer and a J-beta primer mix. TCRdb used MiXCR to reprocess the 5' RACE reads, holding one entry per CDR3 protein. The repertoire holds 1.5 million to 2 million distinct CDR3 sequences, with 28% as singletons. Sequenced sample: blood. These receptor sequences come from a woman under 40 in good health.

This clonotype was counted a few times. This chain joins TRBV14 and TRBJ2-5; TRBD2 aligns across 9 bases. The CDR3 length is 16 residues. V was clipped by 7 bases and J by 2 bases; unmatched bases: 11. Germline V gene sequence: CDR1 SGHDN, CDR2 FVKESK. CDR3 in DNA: TGTGCCAGCACGATAGAGCGCAGCGGGGGGCAAGAGACCCAGTACTTC. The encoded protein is CASTIERSGGQETQYF.

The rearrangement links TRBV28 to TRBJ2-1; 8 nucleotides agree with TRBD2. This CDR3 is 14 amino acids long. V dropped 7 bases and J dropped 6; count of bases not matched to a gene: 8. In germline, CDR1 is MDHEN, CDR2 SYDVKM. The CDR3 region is CASIPGGALNEQFF. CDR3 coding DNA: TGTGCCAGCATCCCCGGGGGGGCCCTCAATGAGCAGTTCTTC.

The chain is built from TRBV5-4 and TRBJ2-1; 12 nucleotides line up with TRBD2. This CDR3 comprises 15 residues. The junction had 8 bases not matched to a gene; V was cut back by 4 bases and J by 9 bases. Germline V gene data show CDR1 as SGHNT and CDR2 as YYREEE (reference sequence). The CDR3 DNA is TGTGCCAGCAGCGCTAGCGGGGGGGGCTCCGCTGAGCAGTTCTTC. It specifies CASSASGGGSAEQFF.

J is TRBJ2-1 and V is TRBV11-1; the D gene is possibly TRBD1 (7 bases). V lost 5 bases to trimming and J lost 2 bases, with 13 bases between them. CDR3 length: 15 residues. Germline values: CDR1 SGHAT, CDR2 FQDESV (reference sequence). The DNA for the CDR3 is TGTGCCAGCAGCCGGCAGGGGGGACCCTACAATGAGCAGTTCTTC. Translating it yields CASSRQGGPYNEQFF.

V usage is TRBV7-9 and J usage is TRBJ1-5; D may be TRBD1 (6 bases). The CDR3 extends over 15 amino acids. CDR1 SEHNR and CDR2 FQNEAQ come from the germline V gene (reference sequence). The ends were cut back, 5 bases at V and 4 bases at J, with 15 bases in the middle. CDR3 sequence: CASSQVGGENQPQHF. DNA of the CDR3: TGTGCCAGCAGCCAAGTAGGGGGGGAAAATCAGCCCCAGCATTTT.

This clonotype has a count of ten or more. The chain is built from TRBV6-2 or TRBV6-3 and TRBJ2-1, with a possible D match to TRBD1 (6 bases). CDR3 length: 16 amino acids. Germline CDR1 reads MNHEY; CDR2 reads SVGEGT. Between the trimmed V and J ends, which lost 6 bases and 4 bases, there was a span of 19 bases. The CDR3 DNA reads TGTGCCAGCAGCCCCCGGGGCAGGGGTGGATACAATGAGCAGTTCTTC. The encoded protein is CASSPRGRGGYNEQFF.

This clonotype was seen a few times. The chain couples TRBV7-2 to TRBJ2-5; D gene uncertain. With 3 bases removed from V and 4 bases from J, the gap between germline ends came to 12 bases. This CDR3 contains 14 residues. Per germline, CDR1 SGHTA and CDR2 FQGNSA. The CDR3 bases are TGTGCCAGCAGCTTTAATTGGGGATTAGAGACCCAGTACTTC. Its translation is CASSFNWGLETQYF. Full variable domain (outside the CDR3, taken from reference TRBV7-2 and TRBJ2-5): GAGVSQSPSNKVTEKGKDVELRCDPISGHTALYWYRQSLGQGLEFLIYFQGNSAPDKSGLPSDRFSAERTGGSVSTLTIQRTQQEDSAVYLCASSFNWGLETQYFGPGTRLLVL.

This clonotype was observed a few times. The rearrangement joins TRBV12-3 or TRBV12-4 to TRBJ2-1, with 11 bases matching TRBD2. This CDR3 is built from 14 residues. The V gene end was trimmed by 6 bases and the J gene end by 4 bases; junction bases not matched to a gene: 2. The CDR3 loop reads CASRGLAEYNEQFF. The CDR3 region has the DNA TGTGCCAGCAGGGGACTAGCGGAATACAATGAGCAGTTCTTC.

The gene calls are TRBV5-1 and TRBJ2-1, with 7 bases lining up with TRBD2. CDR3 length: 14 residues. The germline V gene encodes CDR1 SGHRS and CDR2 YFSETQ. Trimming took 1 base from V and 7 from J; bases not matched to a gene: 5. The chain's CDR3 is CASSLNSGWNEQFF. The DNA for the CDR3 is TGCGCCAGCAGCTTGAATAGCGGGTGGAATGAGCAGTTCTTC.

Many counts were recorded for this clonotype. CDR3 in DNA: TGTGCCAGCAGTTTAACCCGTTCTTACACCTTC. Protein product: CASSLTRSYTF. The chain joins TRBV12-3 or TRBV12-4 to TRBJ1-2; D uncertain. The CDR3 runs 11 residues. V lost 2 bases and J lost 11, with 9 bases in between.

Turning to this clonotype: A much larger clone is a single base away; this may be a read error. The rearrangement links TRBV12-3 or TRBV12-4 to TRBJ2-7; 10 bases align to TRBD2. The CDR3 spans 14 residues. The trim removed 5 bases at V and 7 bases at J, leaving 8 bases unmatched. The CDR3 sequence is CASSVRLAGNEQYF. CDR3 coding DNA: TGTGCCAGCAGTGTCCGACTAGCGGGCAATGAGCAGTACTTC.

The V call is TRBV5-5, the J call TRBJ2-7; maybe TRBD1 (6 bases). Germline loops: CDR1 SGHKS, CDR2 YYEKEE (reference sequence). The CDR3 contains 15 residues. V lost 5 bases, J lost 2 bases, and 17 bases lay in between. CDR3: CASSRALGAAYEQYF. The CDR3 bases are TGTGCCAGCAGTAGGGCTCTGGGGGCGGCCTACGAGCAGTACTTC.

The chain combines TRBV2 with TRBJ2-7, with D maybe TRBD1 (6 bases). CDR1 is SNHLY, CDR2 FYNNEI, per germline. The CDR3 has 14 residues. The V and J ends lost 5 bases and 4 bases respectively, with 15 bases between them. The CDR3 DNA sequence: TGTGCCAGCAGTAGGGGCAGGGGAGAATACGAGCAGTACTTC. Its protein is CASSRGRGEYEQYF.

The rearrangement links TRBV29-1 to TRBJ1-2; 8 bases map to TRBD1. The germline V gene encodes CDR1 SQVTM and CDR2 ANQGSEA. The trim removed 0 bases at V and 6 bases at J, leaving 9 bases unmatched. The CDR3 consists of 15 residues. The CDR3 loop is CSVEDRWTGSHGYTF. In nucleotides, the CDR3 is TGCAGCGTTGAAGATCGTTGGACAGGGTCCCATGGCTACACCTTC. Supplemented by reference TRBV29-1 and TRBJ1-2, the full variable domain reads SAVISQKPSRDICQRGTSLTIQCQVDSQVTMMFWYRQQPGQSLTLIATANQGSEATYESGFVIDKFPISRPNLTFSTLTVSNMSPEDSSIYLCSVEDRWTGSHGYTFGSGTRLTVV.

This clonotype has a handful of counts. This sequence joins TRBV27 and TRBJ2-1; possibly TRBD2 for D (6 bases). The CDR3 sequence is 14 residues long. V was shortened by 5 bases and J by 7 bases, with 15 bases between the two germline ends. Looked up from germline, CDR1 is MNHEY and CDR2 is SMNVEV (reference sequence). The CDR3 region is CASSPLRGSNEQFF. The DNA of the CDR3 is TGTGCCAGCAGTCCCCTTCGGGGGTCGAATGAGCAGTTCTTC.

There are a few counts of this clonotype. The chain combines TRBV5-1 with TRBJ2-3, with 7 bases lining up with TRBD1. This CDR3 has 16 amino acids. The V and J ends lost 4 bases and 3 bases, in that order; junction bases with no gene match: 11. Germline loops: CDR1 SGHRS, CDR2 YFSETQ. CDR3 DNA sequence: TGCGCCAGCAGCCTGGAGACAGGGTGGGCGACAGATACGCAGTATTTT. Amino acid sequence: CASSLETGWATDTQYF.

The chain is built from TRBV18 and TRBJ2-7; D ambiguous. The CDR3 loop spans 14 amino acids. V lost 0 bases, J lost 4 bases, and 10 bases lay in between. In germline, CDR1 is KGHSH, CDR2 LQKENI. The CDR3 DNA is TGTGCCAGCTCACCACCTACAAGCTTTTACGAGCAGTACTTC. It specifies CASSPPTSFYEQYF.

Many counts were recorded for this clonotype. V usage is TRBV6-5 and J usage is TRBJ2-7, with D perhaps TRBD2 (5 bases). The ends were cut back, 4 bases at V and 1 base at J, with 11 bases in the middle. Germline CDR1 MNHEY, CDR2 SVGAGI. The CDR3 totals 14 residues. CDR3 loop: CASSLASPSYEQYF. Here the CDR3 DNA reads TGTGCCAGCAGTTTGGCTAGCCCATCCTACGAGCAGTACTTC.

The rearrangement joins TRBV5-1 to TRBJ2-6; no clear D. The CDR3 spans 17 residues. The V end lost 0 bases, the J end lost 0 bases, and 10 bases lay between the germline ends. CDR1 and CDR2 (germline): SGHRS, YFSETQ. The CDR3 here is CASSLAAPVSGANVLTF. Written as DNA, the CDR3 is TGCGCCAGCAGCTTGGCAGCCCCGGTCTCTGGGGCCAACGTCCTGACTTTC.

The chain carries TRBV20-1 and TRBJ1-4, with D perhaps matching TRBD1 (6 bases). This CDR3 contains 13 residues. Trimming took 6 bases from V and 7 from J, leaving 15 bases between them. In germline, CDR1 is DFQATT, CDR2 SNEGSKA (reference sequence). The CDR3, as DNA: TGCAGTGCCGCGGACAGATCTTCTGAAAAACTGTTTTTT. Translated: CSAADRSSEKLFF.

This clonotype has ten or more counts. The CDR3 loop reads CASSSSGQGLYEQYF. CDR3 nucleotides: TGTGCCAGCAGTTCATCGGGTCAGGGGCTCTACGAGCAGTACTTC. The rearrangement links TRBV7-2 to TRBJ2-7; D may be TRBD1 (6 bases). Germline V lookup: CDR1 SGHTA, CDR2 FQGNSA. The CDR3 has 15 residues. V was cut by 6 bases and J by 3 bases, with 18 bases left in between.